This TCR beta chain was observed in a study of human T cells and chemical hapten exposure (dated by TCRdb to about 2021). With respect to the entire study: For sensitization, 2% DPC in acetone was applied to a 2 cm by 2 cm area of upper inner arm skin. Approximately 30 alopecia patients provided blood for TCR sequencing at one to four time points (pre-sensitization, 2, 6 and 24 weeks). Peripheral blood TCR repertoire changes were tracked in vivo in alopecia patients during primary and secondary sensitization to the hapten diphenylcyclopropenone (DPC). Blood was sampled from patients pre-sensitization (week 0) and at 2, 6 and about 24 weeks after DPC sensitization. Libraries were pooled for sequencing, and variation in per-sample TCR yields was attributed mainly to small differences in library volumes within the pool. Throughout the roughly 25-week study period, patients were also given weekly therapeutic DPC doses on the scalp. Alopecia areata with under or over 50% scalp involvement, alopecia totalis and alopecia universalis were represented in the patient cohort, which was mostly female. Patch testing was done on the upper back using Finn chambers containing 0.01% DPC, and results were scored after 6 days according to International Contact Dermatitis Research Group standards. Broader findings and caveats from the paper: Repeated subsampling changed both the strength of the expansion versus patch-test correlation and the threshold at which the correlation became significant. Expanded TCRs formed significantly more large CDR3 similarity clusters than pre-sensitization or healthy control sets, consistent with antigen-driven responses. DPC sensitization did not change the number of TCRs with a frequency above 1 in 1000, and there was no evidence of changes in global repertoire structure. Alopecia, a presumed autoimmune disease, was present in all patients, so the immune response of the patients might differ from that of healthy individuals. A positive correlation was found between the number of PT1 expanded TCRs and patch test score, with significance reached at thresholds 8, 16 and 32 but not 4.

This clonotype has more than one count but fewer than ten. What this receptor recognizes is not known. Within one base of it there is no much larger clone, and no base qualities were kept. Reading from cysteine to phenylalanine, the CDR3 counts 18 amino acids. CDR3 DNA only is kept here, 54 bases in frame from base 1. Germline trimming: 8 bases from V, 6 bases from J; junction bases outside gene matches: 19. The germline V gene yields MNHNS for CDR1 and SASEGT for CDR2. Library preparation employed RACE. The instrument given in TCRdb is NextSeq 500. Library preparation attached unique molecular identifiers to individual cDNA molecules for quantitative, reproducible TCR counting. For every blood RNA sample, sequencing covered both the TCR alpha and TCR beta chains. The paper's data handling went like this. A median of about 87,000 TCRs per sample was observed, with a range of about 20,000 to 690,600. V, J and CDR3 annotation of the TCR reads was performed with the Decombinator software suite. For PS versus PT1 abundance plots, all samples were subsampled to the same number of TCRs (28,000). TCRs were defined as expanded if absent before sensitization and observed at least eight times at the 2-week time point. In-frame beta chains were kept once TCRdb had trimmed the public reads at Q25 with fastp and called clones with MiXCR. Every CDR3 protein is listed once, alongside the most common genes and DNA of its rows. TCRdb, rather than the study authors, made the V and J calls. This sample has about 360,000 distinct CDR3 sequences in its table, and 4% to 5.5% of those were observed once. The ten most abundant clones make up approximately 2.5% of the sample.

Reading the label with the study, this specimen's time point is: patch test 1, 2 weeks after DPC sensitization. In light of the paper, this sample's treatment or condition label describes: therapeutic diphenylcyclopropenone sensitization with weekly scalp DPC. At each patch-test visit, blood was drawn before the patch test was applied. Patients were considered eligible if aged 18 to 70, diagnosed with alopecia and deemed suitable for DPC therapy, and patients were excluded if pregnant. Total RNA was isolated from unfractionated whole blood collected in Tempus Blood RNA tubes. Here the sequenced sample was whole blood, taken in connection with sensitization to the hapten diphenylcyclopropenone (DPC). The rearrangement joined TRBV6-1 to TRBJ2-7; TRBD2 matches 13 bases in the middle. The clonotype was recovered from a woman in her forties or fifties with alopecia areata. Some clones in this sample may be carry-over from other donors' samples. This receptor has the CDR3 CASPITSGRAVETSEQYF. In nucleotides, the sequence is TGTGCCAGCCCAATAACTAGCGGGAGGGCCGTTGAGACCTCCGAGCAGTACTTC.